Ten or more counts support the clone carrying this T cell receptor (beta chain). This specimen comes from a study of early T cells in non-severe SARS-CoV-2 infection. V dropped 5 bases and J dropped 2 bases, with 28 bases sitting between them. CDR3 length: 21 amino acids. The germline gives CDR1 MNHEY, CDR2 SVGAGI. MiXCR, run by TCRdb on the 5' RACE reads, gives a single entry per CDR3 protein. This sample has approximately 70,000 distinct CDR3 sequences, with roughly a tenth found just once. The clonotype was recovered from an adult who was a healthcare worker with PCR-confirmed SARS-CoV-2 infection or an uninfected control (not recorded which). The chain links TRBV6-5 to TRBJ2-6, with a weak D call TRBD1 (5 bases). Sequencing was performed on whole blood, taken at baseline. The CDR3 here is CASSPGRGRWVGGTGANVLTF. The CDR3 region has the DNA TGTGCCAGCAGTCCGGGTAGGGGAAGGTGGGTTGGCGGCACTGGGGCCAACGTCCTGACTTTC.